Listed below are T cell receptor beta chains from one sample, sequenced in a study of shared T cell receptors in the human thymus. Produced via immunoSEQ multiplex PCR; TCRdb's table is partial and in-frame only. The sample has about 660,000 clones, 88% seen once. These data were likewise used in another study, on human thymus T cells.

Specimen: thymocytes. Every receptor here comes from a boy younger than two with a congenital heart defect. Each CDR3 is given with its conserved first and last residue. Only part of the rows carry a size: once, few, many, or a class if the clone is expanded.

TRBV5-4	TRBJ2-1	once	CASSWIWTSGRPPYNEQFF
TRBV11-2	TRBJ2-7	.	CASSLRTSGCEQYF
TRBV28	TRBJ2-1	.	CASSSTRTSGRAPGNEQFF
TRBV4-1	TRBJ2-5	.	CASSQTTNGQGRLQETQYF
TRBV6-5	TRBJ2-1	.	CASNGGRYNEQFF
TRBV4-3	TRBJ2-4	few	CASSRTAENIQYF
TRBV11-2	TRBJ2-2	.	CASSLGPGQGYTGELFF
TRBV11-2	TRBJ2-7	.	CASSLEDQREWYEQYF
TRBV4-1	TRBJ1-5	.	CASSQKGVRNQPQHF
TRBV4-2	TRBJ2-5	.	CASSPNRTGTGTQETQYF